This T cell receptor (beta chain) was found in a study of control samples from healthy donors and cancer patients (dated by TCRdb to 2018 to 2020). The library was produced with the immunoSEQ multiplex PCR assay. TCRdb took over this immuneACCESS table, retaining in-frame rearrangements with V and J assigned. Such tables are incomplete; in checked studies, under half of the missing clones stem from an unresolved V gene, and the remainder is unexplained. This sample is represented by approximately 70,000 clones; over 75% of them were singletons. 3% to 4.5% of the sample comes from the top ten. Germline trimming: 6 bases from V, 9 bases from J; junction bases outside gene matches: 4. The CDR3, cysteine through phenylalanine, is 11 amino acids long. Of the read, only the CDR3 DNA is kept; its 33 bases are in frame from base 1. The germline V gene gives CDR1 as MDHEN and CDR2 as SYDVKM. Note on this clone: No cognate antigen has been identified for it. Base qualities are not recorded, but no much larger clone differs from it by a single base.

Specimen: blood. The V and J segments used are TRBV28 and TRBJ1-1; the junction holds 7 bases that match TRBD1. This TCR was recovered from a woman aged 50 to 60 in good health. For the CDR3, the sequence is CASRRDSQAFF. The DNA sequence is TGTGCCAGCAGGAGGGACAGTCAAGCTTTCTTT. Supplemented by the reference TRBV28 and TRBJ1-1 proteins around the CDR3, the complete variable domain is DVKVTQSSRYLVKRTGEKVFLECVQDMDHENMFWYRQDPGLGLRLIYFSYDVKMKEKGDIPEGYSVSREKKERFSLILESASTNQTSMYLCASRRDSQAFFGQGTRLTVV.